This T cell receptor beta chain derives from a study of cytotoxic CD8 clonotypes in ibrutinib-treated CLL. As for the study in general: Response samples came after a median roughly 13 months of treatment, range 6 to 36.

Libraries were prepared by immunoSEQ multiplex PCR; TCRdb keeps only in-frame clonotypes and omits some of them. The repertoire holds about 130,000 clones, with 84% as singletons. Germline V gene data show CDR1 as SGHNT and CDR2 as YENEEA. The CDR3 is 15 amino acids. J was trimmed by 4 bases and V by 4 bases; bases with no gene match: 5. The specimen comprised PBMCs, sampled after 24 months of ibrutinib treatment. The chain links TRBV11-3 to TRBJ2-3; TRBD2 matches 10 bases. This TCR derives from a human donor with chronic lymphocytic leukemia. The CDR3 loop reads CASSSLAGVSDTQYF. CDR3 DNA sequence: TGTGCCAGCAGCTCCCTAGCGGGGGTTTCAGATACGCAGTATTTT.